This TCR beta chain originates from a study of PD-L1 blockade in urothelial cancer. Data came from immunoSEQ multiplex PCR; TCRdb stores just in-frame clones and leaves some out. Seen here are 45,000 to 60,000 clones, 84% observed once, and the top ten hold about 5.6%. Germline V gene data show CDR1 as SNHLY and CDR2 as FYNNEI. The CDR3 sequence is 12 residues long. V dropped 3 bases and J dropped 7; count of bases not matched to a gene: 2. V gene TRBV2 combines with J gene TRBJ1-1; 7 bases are shared with TRBD1. The receptor's source is a man aged 35-49 years with urothelial cancer. This specimen was PBMCs, taken around atezolizumab (anti-PD-L1) treatment. The DNA for the CDR3 is TGTGCCAGCAGTGAGACAGGGTATGAAGCTTTCTTT. It yields the protein CASSETGYEAFF.